This T cell receptor beta chain comes out of a study of naive and memory T cell subsets. Broader study findings: Expression changes during T cell differentiation may affect RNA-based TCR counts.

About this clonotype itself: As yet, its antigen is unknown.

The beta constant-region primer was an equimolar mix of two oligonucleotides covering TRBC1 and TRBC2. Using its own MiXCR run on the UMI-ligation and nested PCR reads, TCRdb lists one record per CDR3 protein. Seen here are 89,000 or so distinct CDR3 sequences, 10% to 15% observed once, and the top ten hold 0.75% to 1%. This CDR3 comprises 17 residues. CDR1 SNHLY and CDR2 FYNNEI come from the germline V gene. Trimming at V came to 7 bases and at J to 4 bases, leaving 9 bases not matched to a gene. The receptor's source is a human donor in good health. Sequenced sample: central memory CD4+ T cells from blood. The chain combines TRBV2 with TRBJ2-2, with 13 bases that match TRBD2. The CDR3 DNA reads as TGTGCCAGCACAATCAGAACTAGCGGGAGGGGCACCGGGGAGCTGTTTTTT. Its translation: CASTIRTSGRGTGELFF.